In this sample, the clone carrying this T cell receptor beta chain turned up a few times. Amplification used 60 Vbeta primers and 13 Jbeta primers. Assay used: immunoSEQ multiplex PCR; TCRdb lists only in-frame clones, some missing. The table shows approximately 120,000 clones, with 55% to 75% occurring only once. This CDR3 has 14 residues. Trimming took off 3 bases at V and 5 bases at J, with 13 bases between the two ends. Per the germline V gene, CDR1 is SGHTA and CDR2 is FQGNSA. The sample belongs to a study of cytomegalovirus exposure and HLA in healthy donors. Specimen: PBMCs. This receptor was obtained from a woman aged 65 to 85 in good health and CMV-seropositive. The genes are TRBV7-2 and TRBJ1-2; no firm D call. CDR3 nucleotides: TGTGCCAGCAGCTTCACGTCTGACTCTTATGGCTACACCTTC. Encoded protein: CASSFTSDSYGYTF.